The 13 T cell receptor beta chains in this list originate from one sample, sequenced in a study of blood T cell repertoires in COVID-19 (TCRdb year 2020). The library was generated by the immunoSEQ multiplex PCR assay. TCRdb mirrors the immuneACCESS table, restricted to in-frame sequences. Some clones are absent from its copies; in checked studies, under half trace to an unresolved V gene, and the reason for the others is unknown. The sample yields 130,000 to 150,000 clones; about 80% were counted once. Roughly 3.6% of the sample is taken by the ten largest. Sequenced input: peripheral blood. Receptors were obtained from a man between 65 and 79 years old who had recovered from COVID-19.

This chain links TRBV5-1 with TRBJ2-1; TRBD2 agrees at 16 bases. CDR1 SGHRS and CDR2 YFSETQ come from the germline V gene. The CDR3 runs to 18 residues. V shed 4 bases and J 2 bases; nucleotides not matched to a gene: 6. The CDR3 region is CASSPGTSGGGTYNEQFF. The CDR3 DNA reads TGCGCCAGCAGCCCCGGGACTAGCGGGGGGGGGACCTACAATGAGCAGTTCTTC.

The V gene is TRBV11-3, the J gene TRBJ2-2; 7 nucleotides line up with TRBD2. The CDR3 runs to 15 residues. V shed 2 bases and J 7 bases; nucleotides not matched to a gene: 7. The germline CDR1 and CDR2 sequences are SGHNT and YENEEA. The CDR3 protein is CASSLFSGNGGELFF. The CDR3 nucleotides are TGTGCCAGCAGCTTATTCAGCGGGAACGGCGGGGAGCTGTTTTTT.

In this sample, this clone turned up a few times. The V gene is TRBV30, the J gene TRBJ1-6; D uncertain. The germline CDR1 and CDR2 sequences are GTSNPN and SVGIG (reference sequence). V was shortened by 3 bases and J by 5 bases, with 14 bases between the two germline ends. The CDR3 contains 15 residues. This CDR3 is CAWRYEGLDNSPLHF. CDR3 sequence (DNA): TGTGCCTGGAGGTACGAAGGACTGGATAATTCACCCCTCCACTTT.

The V and J genes are TRBV27 and TRBJ1-1; TRBD1 might be the D (6 bases). Trimming stripped 6 bases from V and 3 bases from J, with 17 bases between. CDR1 is MNHEY and CDR2 is SMNVEV in the germline V gene (reference sequence). The CDR3 spans 15 residues. Written as DNA, the CDR3 is TGTGCCAGCAGGTCCAGGGGAGCGGGGGACACTGAAGCTTTCTTT. It is translated as CASRSRGAGDTEAFF.

This rearrangement joins TRBV2 to TRBJ2-5; 15 nucleotides agree with TRBD2. V lost 6 bases, J lost 5 bases, and 7 bases stayed unmatched. The CDR3 is 16 residues long. Per germline, CDR1 SNHLY and CDR2 FYNNEI. Here the CDR3 reads CASRPSGLAGGETQYF. The CDR3 coding sequence is TGTGCCAGCAGGCCCTCGGGACTAGCGGGAGGCGAGACCCAGTACTTC.

The rearrangement joins TRBV5-1 to TRBJ2-1; D uncertain. The CDR3 totals 13 residues. Germline V gene lookup returns CDR1 SGHRS and CDR2 YFSETQ. Deletions cut 8 bases from V and 1 base from J, with 10 bases between. The CDR3 sequence is CASSIASYNEQFF. The CDR3, as DNA: TGCGCCAGTAGTATAGCATCCTACAATGAGCAGTTCTTC.

In its sample, this clone was seen a few times. The chain employs TRBV7-2 and TRBJ1-4; D ambiguous. The V end lost 2 bases, the J end lost 0 bases, and 10 bases lay between the germline ends. Germline V CDR1 and CDR2: SGHTA, FQGNSA. The CDR3 covers 16 residues. The CDR3 DNA follows: TGTGCCAGCAGCTTATTGGGCAGTCCAACTAATGAAAAACTGTTTTTT. This gives the protein CASSLLGSPTNEKLFF.

The chain couples TRBV15 to TRBJ2-3, with D possibly matching TRBD2 (5 bases). Looked up from germline, CDR1 is LNHNV and CDR2 is YYDKDF (reference sequence). There are 20 residues in the CDR3. V was cut by 0 bases and J by 3 bases, with 25 bases left in between. CDR3 sequence (DNA): TGTGCCACCAGCAGAGATCCTCCCCGAGGGCCTAGTACGTTAACAGATACGCAGTATTTT. Encoded protein: CATSRDPPRGPSTLTDTQYF. Together with reference TRBV15 and TRBJ2-3, the CDR3 gives the full variable domain: DAMVIQNPRYQVTQFGKPVTLSCSQTLNHNVMYWYQQKSSQAPKLLFHYYDKDFNNEADTPDNFQSRRPNTSFCFLDIRSPGLGDTAMYLCATSRDPPRGPSTLTDTQYFGPGTRLTVL.

The chain links TRBV10-3 to TRBJ2-7; possible D gene TRBD2, 7 bases. V was pared by 6 bases and J by 4 bases, with 13 bases between. The germline gives CDR1 ENHRY, CDR2 SYGVKD. The CDR3 covers 13 residues. The CDR3, as DNA: TGTGCCATCAGCCCGGAGGGGGGGTACGAGCAGTACTTC. Amino acids: CAISPEGGYEQYF.

This rearrangement joins TRBV20-1 to TRBJ2-2; no definite D call. Germline lookup yields CDR1 DFQATT and CDR2 SNEGSKA (reference sequence). V gave up 3 bases and J gave up 0 bases, with 5 bases separating them. The CDR3 is 13 amino acids. The CDR3 DNA follows: TGCAGTGCTAGTCCCTCGAACACCGGGGAGCTGTTTTTT. Its translation: CSASPSNTGELFF.

The V gene is TRBV7-3, the J gene TRBJ2-7; the D gene is possibly TRBD2 (5 bases). This CDR3 region has 13 residues. The V end was cut by 5 bases, the J end by 6 bases, with 14 bases between. Germline lookup yields CDR1 SGHTA and CDR2 FQGTGA. CDR3 amino acids: CASSRPASGEQYF. In DNA form, the CDR3 reads TGTGCCAGCAGCCGCCCAGCAAGCGGCGAGCAGTACTTC.

V and J are TRBV5-1 and TRBJ1-3, with D unclear. Germline V gene data show CDR1 as SGHRS and CDR2 as YFSETQ. V lost 4 bases, J lost 3 bases, and 17 bases lay in between. This CDR3 region has 16 residues. CDR3 sequence: CASSPALQAYGNTIYF. The DNA of the CDR3 is TGCGCCAGCAGCCCTGCCCTTCAGGCCTATGGAAACACCATATATTTT.

The V and J genes are TRBV10-1 and TRBJ2-3; 7 bases are a match to TRBD1. The germline V gene has CDR1 WNHNN and CDR2 SYGVQD (reference sequence). V lost 2 bases, J lost 9 bases, and 14 bases stayed unmatched. The CDR3 totals 16 residues. The CDR3: CASSEELTGLWRTQYF. The DNA of the CDR3 is TGCGCCAGCAGTGAGGAGTTGACAGGGCTCTGGAGGACGCAGTATTTT.